Below are 18 T cell receptor beta chains sequenced from a single sample in a study of blood T cell repertoires in COVID-19 (TCRdb year 2020). The library was made by the immunoSEQ multiplex PCR assay. TCRdb's version of the immuneACCESS table is confined to in-frame rearrangements and falls short of the full clone set. An unresolved V gene accounts for under half of the shortfall where checked; the remainder is of unknown origin. For this sample there are approximately 85,000 clones; 81% appear just once. Of the sample, about 13% falls within the top ten clones. The material sequenced was peripheral blood. Receptor source: a human donor in a cohort sampled during active COVID-19.

The V gene is TRBV15, the J gene TRBJ1-1; possibly TRBD1 for D (5 bases). V lost 3 bases and J lost 6, with 14 bases in between. CDR1 and CDR2 (germline): LNHNV, YYDKDF (reference sequence). The CDR3 sequence is 14 residues long. The CDR3 is CATSSAGSGAEAFF. In nucleotides, the CDR3 is TGTGCCACCAGCAGCGCAGGGTCTGGGGCTGAAGCTTTCTTT. Together with reference TRBV15 and TRBJ1-1, the CDR3 gives the full variable domain: DAMVIQNPRYQVTQFGKPVTLSCSQTLNHNVMYWYQQKSSQAPKLLFHYYDKDFNNEADTPDNFQSRRPNTSFCFLDIRSPGLGDTAMYLCATSSAGSGAEAFFGQGTRLTVV.

The chain joins TRBV14 to TRBJ1-1; D gene ambiguous. The germline V and J ends were trimmed by 3 bases and 8 bases, with 10 bases remaining between them. Germline V gene sequence: CDR1 SGHDN, CDR2 FVKESK. CDR3 size: 12 residues. The CDR3 region is CASSHRHSEAFF. The DNA of the CDR3 is TGTGCCAGCAGCCACCGACACTCCGAAGCTTTCTTT.

V is TRBV30 and J is TRBJ1-5; no reliable D call. Germline CDR1 GTSNPN, CDR2 SVGIG (reference sequence). Trimming shortened V by 0 bases and J by 5 bases, and 11 bases separated the two germline ends. The CDR3 extends over 14 amino acids. CDR3 residues: CAWSVRGPHQPQHF. CDR3 nucleotide sequence: TGTGCCTGGAGTGTACGAGGGCCCCATCAGCCCCAGCATTTT.

The chain employs TRBV7-6 and TRBJ2-7; 7 nucleotides agree with TRBD1. Germline CDR1 is SGHVS and CDR2 is FNYEAQ. Trimming took 6 bases from V and 2 from J; bases not matched to a gene: 4. The CDR3 sequence is 13 residues long. The CDR3 DNA reads TGTGCCAGCAGACGGGACAGCACCTACGAGCAGTACTTC. This codes for CASRRDSTYEQYF.

Points on this clone: At one of its ends the junction is not consistent with the germline gene, which may arise from a read error. V usage is TRBV6-5 and J usage is TRBJ1-5; D perhaps matches TRBD1 (5 bases). Germline V gene sequence: CDR1 MNHEY, CDR2 SVGAGI. The CDR3 consists of 13 residues. The CDR3 region has the DNA TGTGCCAGCAGCTACTTCCCGGGGGAGCCCCAGCATTTT. It translates to CASSYFPGEPQHF.

The rearrangement uses TRBV6-5 and TRBJ2-7; 8 nucleotides align to TRBD1. Trimming cost V 9 bases and J 4 bases; bases outside gene matches: 8. The CDR3 totals 13 residues. The germline V gene has CDR1 MNHEY and CDR2 SVGAGI. The DNA of the CDR3 is TGTGCCAGTGCCTCCGGGGACAGGTACGAGCAGTACTTC. Translating it yields CASASGDRYEQYF.

The chain recombines TRBV11-2 with TRBJ1-2, with TRBD1 matching over 7 bases. V was pared by 5 bases and J by 2 bases, with 11 bases of the junction left unmatched. CDR3 length: 16 amino acids. Germline V gene data show CDR1 as SGHAT and CDR2 as FQNNGV. The CDR3, as DNA: TGTGCCAGCAGCACAGCACTAAGGGGACAGAACTATGGCTACACCTTC. This translates into CASSTALRGQNYGYTF.

The chain employs TRBV27 and TRBJ1-5; 9 bases are shared with TRBD1. With V trimmed by 3 bases and J by 7 bases, 10 bases remained unmatched. From germline, CDR1 is MNHEY and CDR2 SMNVEV (reference sequence). This CDR3 has 16 amino acids. CDR3 region: CASSFRGQGYGQPQHF. In DNA, the CDR3 is TGTGCCAGCAGTTTCCGGGGACAGGGATATGGGCAGCCCCAGCATTTT.

The chain recombines TRBV7-3 with TRBJ2-6, with D tentatively TRBD2 (5 bases). Germline V CDR1 and CDR2: SGHTA, FQGTGA. Trimming left V 5 bases short and J 3 bases short, with 23 bases between. The CDR3 is made up of 19 amino acids. The CDR3 is CASSPARRVSGFGANVLTF. In DNA form, the CDR3 reads TGTGCCAGCAGCCCCGCCCGTCGGGTTTCGGGGTTTGGGGCCAACGTCCTGACTTTC.

The rearrangement joins TRBV28 to TRBJ1-5; 7 bases line up with TRBD1. The ends lost 6 bases at V and 5 bases at J; junction bases unmatched: 4. The CDR3 covers 13 residues. Germline CDR1 reads MDHEN; CDR2 reads SYDVKM. This chain's CDR3 is CASREGGDQPQHF. As DNA, the CDR3 is TGTGCCAGCAGGGAAGGGGGCGATCAGCCCCAGCATTTT.

The chain employs TRBV3-1 (or the pseudogene TRBV3-2) and TRBJ2-5, with D possibly TRBD2 on 7 matching bases. The CDR3 spans 14 residues. Per the germline V gene, CDR1 is LGHDT and CDR2 is YNNKEL (reference sequence). V lost 3 bases to trimming and J lost 4 bases, with 12 bases between them. DNA for the CDR3: TGTGCCAGCAGCCAGAGGGGGGGGAGAGAGACCCAGTACTTC. The encoded protein is CASSQRGGRETQYF.

The chain employs TRBV9 and TRBJ2-1; TRBD1 matches at 8 bases. The germline CDR1 and CDR2 sequences are SGDLS and YYNGEE. After removal of 5 bases from V and 4 bases from J, the junction contained 5 bases not matched to a gene. The CDR3 is 14 residues long. In nucleotides, the CDR3 is TGTGCCAGCAGAGGACAGGGAAGGTACAATGAGCAGTTCTTC. Translating gives CASRGQGRYNEQFF.

V and J are TRBV30 and TRBJ1-4; tentative D call: TRBD1 (5 bases). CDR3 length equals 17 residues. Germline CDR1 is GTSNPN and CDR2 is SVGIG (reference sequence). V lost 2 bases, J lost 1 base, and 17 bases lay in between. The CDR3 protein is CAWSFYSGQGTNEKLFF. In DNA, the CDR3 is TGTGCCTGGAGTTTTTATTCGGGTCAGGGAACTAATGAAAAACTGTTTTTT. The complete variable domain, with remaining parts taken from reference TRBV30 and TRBJ1-4, reads SQTIHQWPATLVQPVGSPLSLECTVEGTSNPNLYWYRQAAGRGLQLLFYSVGIGQISSEVPQNLSASRPQDRQFILSSKKLLLSDSGFYLCAWSFYSGQGTNEKLFFGSGTQLSVL.

CDR3 sequence reads: CASSPDRVNYGYTF. For the CDR3, the DNA is TGTGCCAGCAGCCCGGACAGGGTCAACTATGGCTACACCTTC. This chain connects TRBV5-4 to TRBJ1-2; 8 nucleotides line up with TRBD1. The CDR3 is made up of 14 amino acids. J lost 2 bases, V lost 4 bases, and 4 bases had no gene match. In germline, CDR1 is SGHNT, CDR2 YYREEE (reference sequence).

V gene TRBV4-3 combines with J gene TRBJ1-3, with D possibly TRBD1 on 5 matching bases. V was cut by 1 base and J by 5 bases, with 15 bases left in between. Germline V gene sequence: CDR1 LGHNA, CDR2 YSLEER. The CDR3 is made up of 16 amino acids. The CDR3 nucleotides are TGCGCCAGCAGCCAAGGTCGGGCCAAGGGGCGAAACACCATATATTTT. This translates into CASSQGRAKGRNTIYF.

Only one count was recorded for this clone. This chain links TRBV4-1 with TRBJ2-1; 8 nucleotides line up with TRBD2. CDR1 and CDR2 (germline): MGHRA, YSYEKL. CDR3 length: 18 residues. Trimming at V came to 0 bases and at J to 4 bases, leaving 11 bases not matched to a gene. The CDR3 is CASSQDGVAGPGYNEQFF. CDR3 coding DNA: TGCGCCAGCAGCCAAGATGGGGTAGCGGGGCCGGGTTACAATGAGCAGTTCTTC.

This chain links TRBV6-5 with TRBJ1-1; weak D call: TRBD1 (5 bases). This CDR3 spans 13 amino acids. The germline V and J ends were trimmed by 7 bases and 7 bases, with 16 bases remaining between them. Germline V gene sequence: CDR1 MNHEY, CDR2 SVGAGI. CDR3 sequence reads: CASTKGGVGEAFF. The CDR3 DNA reads TGTGCCAGCACCAAAGGAGGGGTTGGTGAAGCTTTCTTT.

The chain couples TRBV30 to TRBJ1-5; D remains ambiguous. Germline CDR1 and CDR2: GTSNPN and SVGIG (reference sequence). Trimming took off 2 bases at V and 0 bases at J, with 8 bases between the two ends. This CDR3 comprises 14 residues. CDR3 sequence reads: CAWSLLNSNQPQHF. The CDR3 DNA reads as TGTGCCTGGAGTTTACTCAATAGCAATCAGCCCCAGCATTTT.